These 27 T cell receptor beta chains were all obtained from the same sample, sequenced in a study of blood T cell repertoires in COVID-19 (dated by TCRdb to 2019 to 2021). The method was the immunoSEQ multiplex PCR assay. TCRdb's version of the immuneACCESS table is confined to in-frame rearrangements and falls short of the full clone set. An unresolved V gene accounts for under half of the shortfall where checked; the remainder is of unknown origin. Counted in this sample were fewer than 350,000 clones; roughly 90% of them appeared once. The biggest ten clones account for 8% to 10% of the sample. The sample was PBMCs or T cells enriched from blood (not recorded which). These receptors originate from a woman between 40 and 55 years old who had recovered from COVID-19.

This chain uses TRBV9 with TRBJ1-6; maybe TRBD1 (6 bases). From germline, CDR1 is SGDLS and CDR2 YYNGEE. V shed 3 bases and J shed 4 bases, with 11 bases lying between them. The CDR3 covers 15 residues. CDR3 amino acids: CASSGGQSYNSPLHF. The CDR3 nucleotides read TGTGCCAGCAGCGGCGGACAGTCATATAATTCACCCCTCCACTTT.

This clone appeared a few times. In DNA form, the CDR3 reads TGTGCCAGCAGTTTGGTCCAGGGGGCCGGGGAGCTGTTTTTT. As protein: CASSLVQGAGELFF. The chain employs TRBV28 and TRBJ2-2, with 7 bases matching TRBD1. The CDR3 covers 14 residues. With V trimmed by 3 bases and J by 6 bases, 4 bases remained unmatched. Germline values: CDR1 MDHEN, CDR2 SYDVKM.

This chain uses TRBV11-2 with TRBJ2-7; D is possibly TRBD1 (7 bases). The CDR3 spans 14 residues. V lost 1 base and J lost 5, with 12 bases in between. CDR1 SGHAT and CDR2 FQNNGV come from the germline V gene. This CDR3 is CASSLGQGGDEQYF. The DNA for the CDR3 is TGTGCCAGCAGCTTAGGGCAGGGGGGTGACGAGCAGTACTTC. Full variable domain (missing parts from reference TRBV11-2 and TRBJ2-7): EAGVAQSPRYKIIEKRQSVAFWCNPISGHATLYWYQQILGQGPKLLIQFQNNGVVDDSQLPKDRFSAERLKGVDSTLKIQPAKLEDSAVYLCASSLGQGGDEQYFGPGTRLTVT.

In regard to this clone: The sample has other DNA sequences that encode this CDR3 too. The chain is built from TRBV7-2 and TRBJ2-5; 10 nucleotides agree with TRBD1. The CDR3 spans 14 residues. Germline CDR1 and CDR2: SGHTA and FQGNSA. V lost 4 bases, J lost 4 bases, and 3 bases stayed unmatched. The CDR3 sequence: CASSSDRGRETQYF. The CDR3 DNA follows: TGTGCCAGCAGCTCTGACAGGGGGCGAGAGACCCAGTACTTC.

Details on this clone: The same CDR3 arises from other DNA sequences in this sample as well. V is TRBV19 and J is TRBJ1-4, with 8 bases that match TRBD1. This CDR3 contains 14 residues. With V trimmed by 4 bases and J by 5 bases, 3 bases remained unmatched. Germline V gene lookup returns CDR1 LNHDA and CDR2 SQIVND (reference sequence). CDR3 loop: CASSRDRRNEKLFF. The CDR3 nucleotides are TGTGCCAGTAGTAGGGACAGGCGAAATGAAAAACTGTTTTTT.

This rearrangement joins TRBV7-9 to TRBJ2-7, with 13 bases matching TRBD2. The CDR3 runs to 14 residues. V was clipped by 6 bases and J by 2 bases; unmatched bases: 1. Germline CDR1 is SEHNR and CDR2 is FQNEAQ (reference sequence). Here the CDR3 DNA reads TGTGCCAGCAGAACTAGCGGGGGGGCCTACGAGCAGTACTTC. Translated, it gives CASRTSGGAYEQYF.

The chain combines TRBV19 with TRBJ2-1; D might be TRBD2 (5 bases). Trimming took 5 bases from V and 8 from J, leaving 22 bases between them. Germline V gene sequence: CDR1 LNHDA, CDR2 SQIVND (reference sequence). There are 16 residues in the CDR3. The CDR3 here is CASSPPLRAPGDEQFF. The DNA of the CDR3 is TGTGCCAGTAGTCCCCCTTTGCGGGCCCCCGGAGATGAGCAGTTCTTC.

This clone has just one count. This chain connects TRBV19 to TRBJ1-5, with a possible D match to TRBD1 (5 bases). Trimming removed 3 bases at V and 5 bases at J, with 11 bases between. CDR1 is LNHDA and CDR2 is SQIVND in the germline V gene (reference sequence). CDR3 length equals 14 residues. This chain's CDR3 is CASSIRAEYQPQHF. The DNA for the CDR3 is TGTGCCAGTAGTATCAGGGCCGAATATCAGCCCCAGCATTTT.

This chain connects TRBV29-1 to TRBJ2-7, with a possible D match to TRBD1 (7 bases). The germline V and J ends were trimmed by 1 base and 2 bases, with 21 bases remaining between them. The CDR3 has 17 amino acids. Per germline, CDR1 SQVTM and CDR2 ANQGSEA. CDR3 protein: CSVEGGGAGGIPYEQYF. CDR3 nucleotides: TGCAGCGTTGAAGGAGGGGGCGCAGGCGGGATTCCCTACGAGCAGTACTTC.

The chain has TRBV28 and TRBJ2-7; TRBD2 matches 8 bases. Per the germline V gene, CDR1 is MDHEN and CDR2 is SYDVKM. This CDR3 contains 14 residues. V trimming: 6 bases; J trimming: 0 bases; junction bases outside the gene matches: 4. Here the CDR3 reads CASRSGGDSYEQYF. CDR3 in DNA: TGTGCCAGCAGAAGCGGGGGTGACTCCTACGAGCAGTACTTC.

The V call is TRBV5-1, the J call TRBJ2-3; 10 bases match TRBD1. This CDR3 has 11 amino acids. Per germline, CDR1 SGHRS and CDR2 YFSETQ. V dropped 7 bases and J dropped 13; count of bases not matched to a gene: 6. CDR3: CASGRDRGEYF. The CDR3 DNA sequence: TGCGCCAGCGGCCGGGACAGGGGAGAGTATTTT.

This rearrangement joins TRBV4-1 to TRBJ2-7; D is perhaps TRBD1 (5 bases). The CDR3 spans 17 residues. Trimming left V 0 bases short and J 4 bases short, with 19 bases between. The V gene's germline CDR1 is MGHRA and CDR2 YSYEKL. The CDR3 region has the DNA TGCGCCAGCAGCCAAGATCGTGACAGAGGTTCTGGTTACGAGCAGTACTTC. It translates to CASSQDRDRGSGYEQYF.

This clone was recorded only once. This sequence joins TRBV7-6 and TRBJ2-7, with 9 positions matching TRBD2. Germline CDR1 SGHVS, CDR2 FNYEAQ. J was trimmed by 3 bases and V by 5 bases; bases with no gene match: 11. CDR3 length: 16 amino acids. The CDR3 DNA follows: TGTGCCAGCAGCCGATCCCCGACTAGCGGTCTCTACGAGCAGTACTTC. Protein: CASSRSPTSGLYEQYF. Looking up the rest from reference TRBV7-6 and TRBJ2-7 gives the full variable domain: GAGVSQSPRYKVTKRGQDVALRCDPISGHVSLYWYRQALGQGPEFLTYFNYEAQQDKSGLPNDRFSAERPEGSISTLTIQRTEQRDSAMYRCASSRSPTSGLYEQYFGPGTRLTVT.

This chain links TRBV7-3 with TRBJ2-2, with 9 bases aligning to TRBD2. V was pared by 3 bases and J by 5 bases, with 10 bases of the junction left unmatched. CDR3 length: 17 residues. Germline values: CDR1 SGHTA, CDR2 FQGTGA. CDR3 nucleotides: TGTGCCAGCAGCTTGGGACTCGGAACTAGCGGGACCGGGGAGCTGTTTTTT. Translated, it gives CASSLGLGTSGTGELFF.

This rearrangement joins TRBV5-1 to TRBJ2-3; 13 bases agree with TRBD2. Germline V CDR1 and CDR2: SGHRS, YFSETQ. V lost 4 bases to trimming and J lost 4 bases; unmatched junction nucleotides: 6. This CDR3 is built from 16 residues. The CDR3 coding sequence is TGCGCCAGCAGCCCTCGACTAGCGGGAGGACCAGATACGCAGTATTTT. Protein sequence: CASSPRLAGGPDTQYF.

The chain is built from TRBV5-1 and TRBJ1-3; a possible D gene is TRBD1 (5 bases). The CDR3 sequence is 15 residues long. Germline assignment: CDR1 SGHRS and CDR2 YFSETQ. V was trimmed by 5 bases and J by 6 bases, leaving 18 bases between them. CDR3 sequence reads: CASRHRTDAPNTIYF. CDR3 nucleotides: TGCGCCAGCAGGCACAGGACGGACGCCCCAAACACCATATATTTT.

The V gene is TRBV9, the J gene TRBJ2-1; 9 bases align to TRBD2. The germline V gene encodes CDR1 SGDLS and CDR2 YYNGEE. J was trimmed by 10 bases and V by 1 base; bases with no gene match: 15. CDR3 length equals 17 residues. The CDR3 DNA sequence: TGTGCCAGCAGCGTATCCGACTGGGGCGGGGGGGCAAAGGAGCAGTTCTTC. Translating gives CASSVSDWGGGAKEQFF.

The V gene is TRBV11-2, the J gene TRBJ2-7, with TRBD1 matching over 8 bases. The CDR3 covers 16 residues. J was trimmed by 4 bases and V by 0 bases; bases with no gene match: 8. The germline V gene has CDR1 SGHAT and CDR2 FQNNGV. This CDR3 reads CASSLDPGGAPYEQYF. The CDR3 nucleotides are TGTGCCAGCAGCTTAGACCCAGGGGGCGCCCCGTACGAGCAGTACTTC.

CDR3 amino acids: CSVAVAGQNTEAFF. DNA for the CDR3: TGCAGCGTTGCGGTGGCAGGCCAGAACACTGAAGCTTTCTTT. The gene calls are TRBV29-1 and TRBJ1-1; no firm D call. Germline CDR1 reads SQVTM; CDR2 reads ANQGSEA. This CDR3 has 14 residues. The V and J ends lost 4 bases and 1 base respectively, with 13 bases between them. Full variable domain (outside the CDR3, taken from reference TRBV29-1 and TRBJ1-1): SAVISQKPSRDICQRGTSLTIQCQVDSQVTMMFWYRQQPGQSLTLIATANQGSEATYESGFVIDKFPISRPNLTFSTLTVSNMSPEDSSIYLCSVAVAGQNTEAFFGQGTRLTVV.

This sequence joins TRBV18 and TRBJ1-1; D is possibly TRBD1 (6 bases). Germline CDR1 KGHSH, CDR2 LQKENI. The CDR3 has 14 residues. V lost 1 base and J lost 6, with 12 bases in between. In nucleotides, the CDR3 is TGTGCCAGCTCACCACAACAGGGAAGGGCTGAAGCTTTCTTT. Translated: CASSPQQGRAEAFF.

This clone is a singleton in its sample. The chain couples TRBV9 to TRBJ1-1; TRBD1 might be the D (5 bases). V was clipped by 6 bases and J by 3 bases, with 18 bases between them. CDR3 length equals 15 residues. Germline CDR1 SGDLS, CDR2 YYNGEE. CDR3 region: CASTWLDSVYTEAFF. CDR3 nucleotide sequence: TGTGCCAGCACCTGGCTTGACAGCGTTTACACTGAAGCTTTCTTT.

This chain connects TRBV6-2 or TRBV6-3 to TRBJ1-1, with 10 bases that match TRBD1. The CDR3 totals 14 residues. V gave up 5 bases and J gave up 5 bases; unmatched junction bases: 5. The V gene's germline CDR1 is MNHEY and CDR2 SVGEGT. The CDR3 region is CASSRDRGLTEAFF. The CDR3 nucleotides are TGTGCCAGCAGTAGAGACAGGGGGCTTACTGAAGCTTTCTTT.

The CDR3 DNA is TGCAGCGTTTCCACGGGGTTCCTGGGCCTCTACGAGCAGTACTTC. Residues: CSVSTGFLGLYEQYF. This chain connects TRBV29-1 to TRBJ2-7; possibly TRBD2 for D (5 bases). The CDR3 covers 15 residues. V lost 5 bases and J 3 bases, leaving 20 bases between the germline ends. Germline V gives CDR1 SQVTM, CDR2 ANQGSEA.

The gene calls are TRBV27 and TRBJ2-7, with a tentative D call TRBD1 (5 bases). Trimming removed 6 bases from V and 0 bases from J, with 15 bases in between. CDR1 MNHEY and CDR2 SMNVEV come from the germline V gene (reference sequence). The CDR3 is 15 residues long. The CDR3 region is CASSLWLGPSYEQYF. CDR3 DNA: TGTGCCAGCAGCCTATGGCTGGGGCCCTCCTACGAGCAGTACTTC.

The chain joins TRBV13 to TRBJ1-1; D possibly corresponds to TRBD1 (6 bases). The germline V gene encodes CDR1 PRHDT and CDR2 FYEKMQ (reference sequence). V was pared by 4 bases and J by 1 base, with 10 bases between. This CDR3 has 14 residues. This chain's CDR3 is CASSSGQTNTEAFF. CDR3 DNA: TGTGCCAGCAGCTCCGGACAGACGAACACTGAAGCTTTCTTT. The variable domain in full, with the rest retrieved from reference TRBV13 and TRBJ1-1, is AAGVIQSPRHLIKEKRETATLKCYPIPRHDTVYWYQQGPGQDPQFLISFYEKMQSDKGSIPDRFSAQQFSDYHSELNMSSLELGDSALYFCASSSGQTNTEAFFGQGTRLTVV.

Turning to this clone: Other DNA sequences in this sample translate to the same CDR3. The V gene is TRBV5-1, the J gene TRBJ1-1; D possibly corresponds to TRBD1 (6 bases). Germline V gives CDR1 SGHRS, CDR2 YFSETQ. The V gene lost 4 bases and the J gene lost 5 bases, with 12 bases spanning the gap. The length of the CDR3 is 13 residues. Written as DNA, the CDR3 is TGCGCCAGCAGCCCAGGGGTAGGTACTGAAGCTTTCTTT. Its translation is CASSPGVGTEAFF.

The chain employs TRBV3-1 (or the pseudogene TRBV3-2) and TRBJ2-1; 9 nucleotides line up with TRBD2. CDR3 length equals 15 residues. CDR1 and CDR2 (germline): LGHDT, YNNKEL (reference sequence). Germline trimming cut 2 bases from V and 7 bases from J; bases unmatched to any gene: 6. The CDR3 sequence is CASSQKAGGGNEQFF. As DNA, the CDR3 is TGTGCCAGCAGCCAAAAAGCGGGGGGCGGTAATGAGCAGTTCTTC.